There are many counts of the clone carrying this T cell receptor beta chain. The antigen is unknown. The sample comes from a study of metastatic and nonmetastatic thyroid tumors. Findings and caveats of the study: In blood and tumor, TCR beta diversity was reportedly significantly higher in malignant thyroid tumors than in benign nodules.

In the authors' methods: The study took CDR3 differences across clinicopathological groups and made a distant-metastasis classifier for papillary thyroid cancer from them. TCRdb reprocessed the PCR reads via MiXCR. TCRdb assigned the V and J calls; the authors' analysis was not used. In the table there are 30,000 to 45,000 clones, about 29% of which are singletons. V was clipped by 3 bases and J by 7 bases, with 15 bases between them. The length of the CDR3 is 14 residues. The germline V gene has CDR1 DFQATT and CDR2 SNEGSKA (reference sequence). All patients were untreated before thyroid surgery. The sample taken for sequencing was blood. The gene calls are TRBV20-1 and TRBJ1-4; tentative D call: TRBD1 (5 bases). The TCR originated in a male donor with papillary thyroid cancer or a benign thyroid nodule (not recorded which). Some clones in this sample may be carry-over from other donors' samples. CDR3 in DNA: TGCAGTGCTAGCCTCGGGGGTATGGGTGAAAAACTGTTTTTT. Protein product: CSASLGGMGEKLFF.